These T cell receptor beta chains were read from a single sample in a study of graft-versus-host responses after intestinal transplantation. Measured with immunoSEQ multiplex PCR; TCRdb has only the in-frame clones, and not every one. This table holds approximately 38,000 clones, around 86% found once. This sample comprised PBMCs, obtained 1,000 to 1,200 days after transplant. The receptors come from a human patient who received an intestinal transplant, so some T cells may come from the graft donor. Each CDR3 is given with its conserved first and last residue. A D gene is named only where the DNA matches it firmly. Size tells how often a clone was seen (once, few, many) or the class of an expanded clone, and some rows leave it out.

size: NA; D: NA; V: TRBV30; CDR3: CAWSAPETQYF
size: NA; D: TRBD1; V: TRBV30; CDR3: CAWSGTGEPGKLFF
size: NA; D: TRBD2; V: TRBV15; CDR3: CATSPRAGTATDTQYF
size: NA; D: TRBD1; V: TRBV6-1; CDR3: CASSESETGGSYEQYF
size: few; D: NA; V: TRBV10-2; CDR3: CASRAGYNSPLHF
size: NA; D: NA; V: TRBV5-4; CDR3: CASSTGTGGANYGYTF
size: NA; D: NA; V: TRBV15; CDR3: CATSREVIRNTEAFF
size: NA; D: TRBD2; V: TRBV7-9; CDR3: CASSFGLAEETQYF
size: once; D: NA; V: TRBV4-2; CDR3: CASSQERGAADTQYF
size: NA; D: NA; V: TRBV6-6; CDR3: CASSYSNAGINEQFF
size: NA; D: NA; V: TRBV6-1; CDR3: CASSVQGEGHEQYF
size: NA; D: NA; V: TRBV4-1; CDR3: CASSQTTGTATAHEQFF
size: NA; D: NA; V: TRBV6-5; CDR3: CASSNSYEQYF